This T cell receptor (beta chain) was sequenced in a study of cytomegalovirus exposure and HLA in healthy donors. The study ran its PCR with 60 Vbeta and 13 Jbeta primers. Clones were sequenced by immunoSEQ multiplex PCR, and TCRdb holds only the in-frame ones, with some missing. The sample lists about 200,000 clones, 82% occurring once. As to this clone: The antigen is not known.

In germline, CDR1 is SGHNT, CDR2 YENEEA. The CDR3 totals 14 residues. Germline trimming cut 3 bases from V and 7 bases from J; bases unmatched to any gene: 1. Study-wide results and caveats: Reported performance of the classifier showed diagnosis of cytomegalovirus status with high specificity and sensitivity. Later on, an analysis showed TCR association rates differing by HLA locus, with DRB1 the most and HLA-C the fewest.

This chain connects TRBV11-3 to TRBJ1-6; 9 nucleotides line up with TRBD1. The sequenced sample consisted of PBMCs. This receptor was taken from a boy between 2 and 10 years old in good health and CMV-seronegative. This CDR3 reads CASSLGTGNSPLHF. Here the CDR3 DNA reads TGTGCCAGCAGCTTGGGGACAGGGAATTCACCCCTCCACTTT. The variable domain in full, completed from reference TRBV11-3 and TRBJ1-6, reads EAGVVQSPRYKIIEKKQPVAFWCNPISGHNTLYWYLQNLGQGPELLIRYENEEAVDDSQLPKDRFSAERLKGVDSTLKIQPAELGDSAVYLCASSLGTGNSPLHFGNGTRLTVT.